Sequencing of this T cell receptor (beta chain) was carried out in a study of blood T cells in healthy people across ages. Study-level points and caveats: Getting older went along with TCR beta diversity per million T cells dropping roughly linearly. The lack of PBMC sorting stopped any conclusive naive versus antigen-experienced comparison. Long-lived donors exceeded aged donors in naive CD4+ cells and diversity.

A second PCR of 7 to 11 cycles used a sample-barcoded 5' primer and a J-beta primer mix. Via MiXCR, TCRdb re-called the 5' RACE reads, giving one row per CDR3 protein. Among 800,000 to 950,000 distinct CDR3 sequences listed, around 34% were seen once. This CDR3 has 13 residues. Germline V gives CDR1 SGDLS, CDR2 YYNGEE. V lost 1 base and J 13 bases, leaving 15 bases between the germline ends. About this clonotype: Its target is unknown.

Each donor had approximately 10 milliliters of peripheral blood drawn. The gene calls are TRBV9 and TRBJ2-4, with a tentative D call TRBD1 (7 bases). The source is a man in his late teens or twenties in good health. Sequenced input: blood. CDR3 sequence: CASSVRTGEVQYF. Written as DNA, the CDR3 is TGTGCCAGCAGCGTACGAACAGGGGAGGTGCAGTACTTC.